One sample yielded the 15 T cell receptor beta chains listed below, sequenced in a study of OX40 agonist ivuxolimab in advanced cancers. The library came from the immunoSEQ multiplex PCR assay. Imported from immuneACCESS, the table was reduced by TCRdb to in-frame sequences with V and J called. These copies leave out some clones; in studies compared against another copy, an unresolved V gene accounts for under half, and the cause of the remainder is not known. In all, the sample holds 40,000 to 45,000 clones, and roughly nine tenths of those were seen once. 25% to 30% of the sample comes from the top ten. The sequences come from CD4+ or CD8+ T cells sorted from blood, collected in a trial of the OX40 agonist ivuxolimab. The receptors originated from an adult with an advanced solid tumor such as melanoma, head and neck, liver or kidney cancer.

V usage is TRBV13 and J usage is TRBJ2-2, with 11 bases matching TRBD2. Trimming at V came to 5 bases and at J to 5 bases, leaving 13 bases not matched to a gene. The V gene's germline CDR1 is PRHDT and CDR2 FYEKMQ (reference sequence). The CDR3 runs to 18 residues. The DNA for the CDR3 is TGTGCCAGCAGCCCTTTTAGCGGGAGGGCCGTTGGGACCGGGGAGCTGTTTTTT. As protein: CASSPFSGRAVGTGELFF. The full variable domain, rest sourced from reference TRBV13 and TRBJ2-2, is AAGVIQSPRHLIKEKRETATLKCYPIPRHDTVYWYQQGPGQDPQFLISFYEKMQSDKGSIPDRFSAQQFSDYHSELNMSSLELGDSALYFCASSPFSGRAVGTGELFFGEGSRLTVL.

The chain combines TRBV7-6 with TRBJ1-3, with 10 nucleotides matching TRBD1. CDR3 length: 16 residues. CDR1 is SGHVS and CDR2 is FNYEAQ in the germline V gene. J gave up 1 base and V 5 bases, and 5 bases lay outside the gene matches. The DNA for the CDR3 is TGTGCCAGCAGCCAGGGACAGGGGATGTCTGGAAACACCATATATTTT. The encoded protein is CASSQGQGMSGNTIYF.

V and J are TRBV30 and TRBJ2-1, with 14 bases aligning to TRBD2. Germline CDR1 GTSNPN, CDR2 SVGIG (reference sequence). The CDR3 length is 13 residues. Losses at the gene ends were 3 bases for V and 9 bases for J; bases not matched to a gene: 1. The CDR3 reads CAWRGLAGAEQFF. The CDR3 region has the DNA TGTGCCTGGAGGGGACTAGCGGGAGCTGAGCAGTTCTTC.

This chain connects TRBV4-1 to TRBJ2-7, with D possibly being TRBD2 (6 bases). The CDR3 covers 14 residues. Germline-derived CDR1 and CDR2 are MGHRA and YSYEKL. V lost 4 bases to trimming and J lost 2 bases, with 12 bases between them. CDR3: CASSLRETTYEQYF. CDR3 bases: TGCGCCAGCAGCCTTCGGGAGACCACCTACGAGCAGTACTTC.

The chain is built from TRBV27 and TRBJ2-1; 7 bases fit TRBD2. The V gene's germline CDR1 is MNHEY and CDR2 SMNVEV (reference sequence). This CDR3 comprises 15 residues. V lost 2 bases, J lost 2 bases, and 3 bases stayed unmatched. CDR3 bases: TGTGCCAGCAGTTTAGCGGGACTACCCTACAATGAGCAGTTCTTC. Translating it yields CASSLAGLPYNEQFF.

The chain joins TRBV4-3 to TRBJ2-7, with D unresolved. Germline V gives CDR1 LGHNA, CDR2 YSLEER. The CDR3 has 14 amino acids. The germline V and J ends were trimmed by 0 bases and 1 base, with 7 bases remaining between them. This CDR3 is CASSQDSGSYEQYF. In DNA, the CDR3 is TGCGCCAGCAGCCAAGATTCAGGATCCTACGAGCAGTACTTC.

The V gene is TRBV19, the J gene TRBJ1-1; no definite D call. Germline V gene sequence: CDR1 LNHDA, CDR2 SQIVND (reference sequence). With 6 bases removed from V and 2 bases from J, the gap between germline ends came to 13 bases. This CDR3 is 14 amino acids long. In nucleotides, the CDR3 is TGTGCCAGTAGGGGTAGGGCAGACAACACTGAAGCTTTCTTT. It is translated as CASRGRADNTEAFF.

The V and J genes are TRBV9 and TRBJ1-5; D is unclear. Trimming cost V 3 bases and J 0 bases, with 10 bases left between them. Germline V gene data show CDR1 as SGDLS and CDR2 as YYNGEE. The CDR3 loop spans 15 amino acids. CDR3: CASSAEGVSNQPQHF. CDR3 in DNA: TGTGCCAGCAGCGCCGAGGGAGTTAGCAATCAGCCCCAGCATTTT. Using reference TRBV9 and TRBJ1-5 for the parts outside the CDR3, the full variable domain is DSGVTQTPKHLITATGQRVTLRCSPRSGDLSVYWYQQSLDQGLQFLIQYYNGEERAKGNILERFSAQQFPDLHSELNLSSLELGDSALYFCASSAEGVSNQPQHFGDGTRLSIL.

This sequence joins TRBV2 and TRBJ2-1; 8 bases map to TRBD1. From germline, CDR1 is SNHLY and CDR2 FYNNEI. This CDR3 has 15 amino acids. The J segment lost 4 bases and the V segment lost 8 bases, leaving 10 bases of the junction unmatched. In DNA form, the CDR3 reads TGTGCCAGCGGATTACAGGGGGAAACTTACAATGAGCAGTTCTTC. Translated, it gives CASGLQGETYNEQFF. The whole variable domain, remainder taken from reference TRBV2 and TRBJ2-1, is EPEVTQTPSHQVTQMGQEVILRCVPISNHLYFYWYRQILGQKVEFLVSFYNNEISEKSEIFDDQFSVERPDGSNFTLKIRSTKLEDSAMYFCASGLQGETYNEQFFGPGTRLTVL.

The rearrangement uses TRBV7-9 and TRBJ2-1; D may be TRBD1 or TRBD2 (5 bases each). CDR1 is SEHNR, CDR2 FQNEAQ, per germline (reference sequence). The CDR3 extends over 14 amino acids. With 6 bases removed from V and 2 bases from J, the gap between germline ends came to 11 bases. The CDR3 sequence is CASRQEGPYNEQFF. The CDR3 DNA follows: TGTGCCAGCAGGCAAGAGGGACCCTACAATGAGCAGTTCTTC.

The chain recombines TRBV5-6 with TRBJ1-2; a weak D match, TRBD1 (5 bases). CDR3 size: 15 residues. With 4 bases removed from V and 2 bases from J, the gap between germline ends came to 15 bases. Germline-derived CDR1 and CDR2 are SGHDT and YYEEEE. The CDR3 region is CASSLYSTANYGYTF. CDR3 nucleotide sequence: TGTGCCAGCAGCCTATATTCGACAGCAAACTATGGCTACACCTTC.

This clone showed up just once. The rearrangement links TRBV6-5 to TRBJ1-5; the match to TRBD1 covers 7 bases. The CDR3 contains 15 residues. Germline CDR1 is MNHEY and CDR2 is SVGAGI. J was trimmed by 0 bases and V by 6 bases; bases with no gene match: 5. As DNA, the CDR3 is TGTGCCAGCAGGGGGACAGAGATTAGCAATCAGCCCCAGCATTTT. It yields the protein CASRGTEISNQPQHF.

This chain uses TRBV6-9 with TRBJ1-5; no reliable D call. CDR1 MNHGY and CDR2 SVAAGI come from the germline V gene. V lost 4 bases and J lost 5, with 9 bases in between. This CDR3 spans 13 amino acids. Here the CDR3 reads CASSSGLYQPQHF. In nucleotides, the CDR3 is TGTGCCAGCAGTTCCGGACTCTATCAGCCCCAGCATTTT.

This chain uses TRBV30 with TRBJ2-5; TRBD1 matches 7 bases. The CDR3 consists of 12 residues. Trimming removed 8 bases from V and 4 bases from J; junction bases left unmatched: 7. Germline V gene lookup returns CDR1 GTSNPN and CDR2 SVGIG (reference sequence). The CDR3 loop reads CARQQGRETQYF. In nucleotides, the CDR3 is TGTGCCCGGCAACAGGGGCGAGAGACCCAGTACTTC. Together with reference TRBV30 and TRBJ2-5, the CDR3 gives the full variable domain: SQTIHQWPATLVQPVGSPLSLECTVEGTSNPNLYWYRQAAGRGLQLLFYSVGIGQISSEVPQNLSASRPQDRQFILSSKKLLLSDSGFYLCARQQGRETQYFGPGTRLLVL.

The chain employs TRBV28 and TRBJ1-4; no clear D gene. The CDR3 runs to 11 residues. V was cut by 6 bases and J by 5 bases, with 4 bases left in between. Germline CDR1 MDHEN, CDR2 SYDVKM. CDR3 loop: CASSQNEKLFF. CDR3 coding DNA: TGTGCCAGCAGCCAAAATGAAAAACTGTTTTTT. Full variable domain (missing parts from reference TRBV28 and TRBJ1-4): DVKVTQSSRYLVKRTGEKVFLECVQDMDHENMFWYRQDPGLGLRLIYFSYDVKMKEKGDIPEGYSVSREKKERFSLILESASTNQTSMYLCASSQNEKLFFGSGTQLSVL.